The 27 T cell receptor beta chains listed next were all sequenced from one sample in a study of PD-1 blockade in classical Hodgkin lymphoma. All trial patients relapsed after autologous stem cell transplantation. Applied to thawed PBMCs, magnetic negative selection was the method used to isolate CD8+ T cells. Here immunoSEQ multiplex PCR was the method, and the copy in TCRdb shows in-frame clones only, minus some. The sample has about 30,000 clones, about 91% seen once. Sequenced here: CD8+ T cells from blood, sampled at baseline. The source of these receptors is a human donor with classical Hodgkin lymphoma.

The rearrangement uses TRBV7-9 and TRBJ2-6; 7 nucleotides agree with TRBD1. Germline V CDR1 and CDR2: SEHNR, FQNEAQ (reference sequence). The CDR3 consists of 19 residues. With V trimmed by 5 bases and J by 0 bases, 13 bases remained unmatched. CDR3 coding DNA: TGTGCCAGCAGCCGCCGAGACGGGACAGCCGTCTCTGGGGCCAACGTCCTGACTTTC. The encoded protein is CASSRRDGTAVSGANVLTF.

This chain links TRBV6-6 with TRBJ2-1; D is uncertain. The ends were cut back, 4 bases at V and 8 bases at J, with 15 bases in the middle. There are 14 residues in the CDR3. CDR1 and CDR2 from the germline V gene are MNHNY and SVGAGI (reference sequence). CDR3 residues: CASSSRVTMDEQFF. CDR3 DNA sequence: TGTGCCAGCAGTTCACGGGTCACGATGGATGAGCAGTTCTTC.

The table lists this clone with a count of one. The chain employs TRBV4-1 and TRBJ1-1; the match to TRBD1 covers 7 bases. The CDR3 loop spans 14 amino acids. The V gene's germline CDR1 is MGHRA and CDR2 YSYEKL. The V gene end was trimmed by 5 bases and the J gene end by 0 bases; junction bases not matched to a gene: 3. The CDR3 DNA is TGCGCCAGCAGCTTCACAGGGGTGAACACTGAAGCTTTCTTT. Protein sequence: CASSFTGVNTEAFF.

The rearrangement joins TRBV6-5 to TRBJ1-2; D is ambiguous. The CDR3 is made up of 13 amino acids. V lost 0 bases and J 4 bases, leaving 6 bases between the germline ends. Per germline, CDR1 MNHEY and CDR2 SVGAGI. The CDR3 loop reads CASSYSPAYGYTF. The CDR3 DNA reads as TGTGCCAGCAGTTACTCCCCTGCCTATGGCTACACCTTC.

The chain carries TRBV11-2 and TRBJ2-7, with no clear D. This CDR3 is 12 amino acids long. CDR1 is SGHAT, CDR2 FQNNGV, per germline. The ends were cut back, 5 bases at V and 4 bases at J, with 9 bases in the middle. CDR3 in amino acids: CASSPLRYEQYF. The CDR3 nucleotides read TGTGCCAGCAGCCCCTTACGTTACGAGCAGTACTTC.

The rearrangement links TRBV27 to TRBJ2-1; TRBD2 agrees at 9 bases. CDR3 length: 15 residues. J gave up 8 bases and V 3 bases, and 8 bases lay outside the gene matches. Germline V gene lookup returns CDR1 MNHEY and CDR2 SMNVEV (reference sequence). CDR3 region: CASSFPREGRDEQFF. CDR3 bases: TGTGCCAGCAGTTTCCCGCGGGAGGGTCGGGATGAGCAGTTCTTC.

The chain carries TRBV7-9 and TRBJ2-7; D is ambiguous. The V gene lost 4 bases and the J gene lost 6 bases, with 7 bases spanning the gap. The CDR3 loop spans 11 amino acids. Germline V gene lookup returns CDR1 SEHNR and CDR2 FQNEAQ (reference sequence). Here the CDR3 reads CASSSLGEQYF. For the CDR3, the DNA is TGTGCCAGCAGCTCCCTTGGCGAGCAGTACTTC.

This chain connects TRBV29-1 to TRBJ2-7; 9 bases line up with TRBD1. In germline, CDR1 is SQVTM, CDR2 ANQGSEA. The CDR3 has 14 residues. J gave up 0 bases and V 6 bases, and 6 bases lay outside the gene matches. The chain's CDR3 is CSVRTGANSYEQYF. CDR3 coding DNA: TGCAGCGTCCGGACAGGGGCTAACTCCTACGAGCAGTACTTC.

The rearrangement uses TRBV28 and TRBJ2-7; D remains unclear. V was clipped by 3 bases and J by 0 bases, with 9 bases between them. Germline CDR1 reads MDHEN; CDR2 reads SYDVKM. This CDR3 contains 14 residues. The DNA of the CDR3 is TGTGCCAGCAGTTTCGTCGGCCTCTCCTACGAGCAGTACTTC. This sequence encodes CASSFVGLSYEQYF. Full variable domain (outside the CDR3, taken from reference TRBV28 and TRBJ2-7): DVKVTQSSRYLVKRTGEKVFLECVQDMDHENMFWYRQDPGLGLRLIYFSYDVKMKEKGDIPEGYSVSREKKERFSLILESASTNQTSMYLCASSFVGLSYEQYFGPGTRLTVT.

V usage is TRBV30 and J usage is TRBJ1-2; D is possibly TRBD1 (5 bases). Trimming pared 3 bases from V and 4 bases from J, leaving 12 bases between. The germline V gene encodes CDR1 GTSNPN and CDR2 SVGIG (reference sequence). CDR3 length: 13 amino acids. The CDR3 nucleotides read TGTGCCTGGAGCTTCGGGGGGAGCTATGGCTACACCTTC. Amino acids: CAWSFGGSYGYTF.

The chain has TRBV2 and TRBJ2-3, with D unclear. Germline V gives CDR1 SNHLY, CDR2 FYNNEI. The CDR3 is 10 amino acids. V shed 7 bases and J shed 6 bases, with 5 bases lying between them. CDR3 coding DNA: TGTGCCAGCAACCTCGATACGCAGTATTTT. This encodes CASNLDTQYF.

This clone was detected only once. This sequence joins TRBV4-2 and TRBJ2-6; a possible D gene is TRBD1 (5 bases). Germline V gene lookup returns CDR1 LGHNA and CDR2 YNFKEQ. The CDR3 covers 16 residues. With 3 bases removed from V and 1 base from J, the gap between germline ends came to 10 bases. The CDR3 DNA sequence: TGTGCCAGCAGCCAGAGACGACAGTCTGGGGCCAACGTCCTGACTTTC. It translates to CASSQRRQSGANVLTF.

The V call is TRBV9, the J call TRBJ1-4, with 9 bases lining up with TRBD1. V dropped 4 bases and J dropped 8; count of bases not matched to a gene: 9. Germline V lookup: CDR1 SGDLS, CDR2 YYNGEE. CDR3 size: 15 residues. CDR3: CASSLRTGTGEKLFF. DNA for the CDR3: TGTGCCAGCAGCCTCCGTACCGGGACAGGGGAAAAACTGTTTTTT.

The count of this clone is one. This sequence joins TRBV7-9 and TRBJ1-3; D call uncertain. CDR1 is SEHNR and CDR2 is FQNEAQ in the germline V gene (reference sequence). V lost 6 bases, J lost 4 bases, and 7 bases lay in between. The CDR3 contains 12 residues. CDR3 sequence reads: CASSLGGNTIYF. CDR3 DNA: TGTGCCAGCAGTTTGGGGGGAAACACCATATATTTT.

The chain uses TRBV5-3 and TRBJ1-1, with D perhaps matching TRBD1 (6 bases). TRBV5-3 is annotated as an ORF whose role is uncertain. V dropped 3 bases and J dropped 4 bases, with 10 bases sitting between them. CDR3 length: 13 residues. CDR3 residues: CARSSRGGTEAFF. CDR3 coding DNA: TGTGCCAGAAGCTCGAGGGGGGGCACTGAAGCTTTCTTT.

V usage is TRBV5-5 and J usage is TRBJ1-5, with D possibly being TRBD1 (5 bases). Germline values: CDR1 SGHKS, CDR2 YYEKEE (reference sequence). The CDR3 is 15 amino acids. V dropped 4 bases and J dropped 0 bases, with 11 bases sitting between them. CDR3 region: CASSDEGYSNQPQHF. CDR3 sequence (DNA): TGTGCCAGCAGCGACGAGGGGTATAGCAATCAGCCCCAGCATTTT.

The chain recombines TRBV19 with TRBJ1-4; tentatively, D is TRBD1 (5 bases). The ends were cut back, 5 bases at V and 0 bases at J, with 16 bases in the middle. The length of the CDR3 is 17 residues. Germline V gives CDR1 LNHDA, CDR2 SQIVND (reference sequence). For the CDR3, the DNA is TGTGCCAGTAGTTCCGGGACCCTCGGTACAACTAATGAAAAACTGTTTTTT. Its protein is CASSSGTLGTTNEKLFF.

This chain joins TRBV5-5 and TRBJ1-1, with TRBD1 matching over 7 bases. Germline values: CDR1 SGHKS, CDR2 YYEKEE (reference sequence). The CDR3 extends over 13 amino acids. Unmatched junction bases numbered 7, after V lost 4 bases and J lost 7 bases. Here the CDR3 reads CASSQGVGGEAFF. DNA of the CDR3: TGTGCCAGCAGCCAGGGGGTCGGGGGTGAAGCTTTCTTT. Supplemented by reference TRBV5-5 and TRBJ1-1, the full variable domain reads DAGVTQSPTHLIKTRGQQVTLRCSPISGHKSVSWYQQVLGQGPQFIFQYYEKEERGRGNFPDRFSARQFPNYSSELNVNALLLGDSALYLCASSQGVGGEAFFGQGTRLTVV.

The chain employs TRBV5-4 and TRBJ2-5; D is undetermined. The CDR3 totals 15 residues. CDR1 is SGHNT and CDR2 is YYREEE in the germline V gene (reference sequence). Trimming stripped 2 bases from V and 1 base from J, with 12 bases between. CDR3 DNA: TGTGCCAGCAGCTTAGGACCGGCCAGCCAAGAGACCCAGTACTTC. As protein: CASSLGPASQETQYF.

The chain employs TRBV9 and TRBJ1-2, with 8 nucleotides matching TRBD1. The CDR3 runs to 13 residues. CDR1 and CDR2 from the germline V gene are SGDLS and YYNGEE. With 3 bases clipped from V and 4 bases from J, the junction kept 2 bases outside the gene matches. The CDR3 spells CASSGQGIYGYTF. In DNA, the CDR3 is TGTGCCAGCAGCGGACAGGGGATCTATGGCTACACCTTC.

This chain uses TRBV4-1 with TRBJ2-1, with D uncertain. The CDR3 totals 14 residues. Germline lookup yields CDR1 MGHRA and CDR2 YSYEKL. V was shortened by 0 bases and J by 8 bases, with 11 bases between the two germline ends. Here the CDR3 reads CASSQDLGPHEQFF. CDR3 nucleotide sequence: TGCGCCAGCAGCCAAGACTTGGGTCCCCATGAGCAGTTCTTC.

The J gene is TRBJ2-7, the V gene TRBV27; D not resolved. V dropped 3 bases and J dropped 4 bases, with 16 bases sitting between them. This CDR3 has 15 residues. Germline V gives CDR1 MNHEY, CDR2 SMNVEV (reference sequence). The CDR3 loop reads CASSFTRPPGYEQYF. The CDR3 nucleotides are TGTGCCAGCAGTTTCACACGGCCCCCGGGTTACGAGCAGTACTTC.

This chain uses TRBV7-2 with TRBJ1-2; D remains ambiguous. V was cut by 0 bases and J by 4 bases, with 21 bases left in between. The CDR3 spans 18 residues. Per germline, CDR1 SGHTA and CDR2 FQGNSA. CDR3 DNA: TGTGCCAGCAGCTTAGCGCTGGTCCCAGGTCCATCCGGCTATGGCTACACCTTC. This gives the protein CASSLALVPGPSGYGYTF.

The chain is built from TRBV10-1 and TRBJ2-2; D is possibly TRBD2 (5 bases). Germline V gives CDR1 WNHNN, CDR2 SYGVQD (reference sequence). The CDR3 is 16 residues long. V shed 3 bases and J shed 4 bases, with 15 bases lying between them. CDR3 coding DNA: TGCGCCAGCAGTGACTATACTAGGATGGTCACCGGGGAGCTGTTTTTT. Its translation is CASSDYTRMVTGELFF.

This rearrangement joins TRBV6-1 to TRBJ2-7; TRBD2 is a possible D gene (5 bases). V was trimmed by 2 bases and J by 4 bases, leaving 15 bases between them. CDR3 length equals 15 residues. The germline gives CDR1 MNHNS, CDR2 SASEGT. The CDR3 loop reads CASSELGEGYYEQYF. The CDR3 DNA is TGTGCCAGCAGTGAACTGGGCGAGGGATATTACGAGCAGTACTTC.

The chain combines TRBV27 with TRBJ1-5; 9 bases fit TRBD1. Germline trimming cut 5 bases from V and 3 bases from J; bases unmatched to any gene: 5. Per the germline V gene, CDR1 is MNHEY and CDR2 is SMNVEV (reference sequence). The CDR3 contains 15 residues. The CDR3 loop reads CASSPRQGVNQPQHF. The CDR3 nucleotides read TGTGCCAGCAGTCCCAGACAGGGGGTCAATCAGCCCCAGCATTTT.

The gene calls are TRBV19 and TRBJ1-1, with D uncertain. This CDR3 comprises 14 residues. The germline V gene encodes CDR1 LNHDA and CDR2 SQIVND (reference sequence). The V and J ends lost 1 base and 6 bases respectively, with 12 bases between them. CDR3 residues: CASSIGEGTSEAFF. As DNA, the CDR3 is TGTGCCAGTAGTATAGGGGAGGGAACCTCTGAAGCTTTCTTT.